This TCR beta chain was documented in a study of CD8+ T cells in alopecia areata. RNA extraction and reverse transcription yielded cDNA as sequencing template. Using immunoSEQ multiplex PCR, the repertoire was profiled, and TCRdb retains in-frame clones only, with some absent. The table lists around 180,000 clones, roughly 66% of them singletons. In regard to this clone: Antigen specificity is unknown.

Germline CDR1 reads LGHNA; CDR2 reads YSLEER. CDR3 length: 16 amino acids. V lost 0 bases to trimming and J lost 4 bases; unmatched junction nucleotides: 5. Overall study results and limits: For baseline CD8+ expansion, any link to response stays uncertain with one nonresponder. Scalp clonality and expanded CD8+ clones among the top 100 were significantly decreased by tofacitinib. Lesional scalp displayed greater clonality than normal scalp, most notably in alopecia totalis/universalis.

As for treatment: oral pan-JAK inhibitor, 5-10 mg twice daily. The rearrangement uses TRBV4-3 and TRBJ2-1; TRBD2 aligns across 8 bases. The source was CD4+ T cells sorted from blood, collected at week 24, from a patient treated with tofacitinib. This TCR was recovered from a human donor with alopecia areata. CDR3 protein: CASSQEVAGIYNEQFF. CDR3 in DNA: TGCGCCAGCAGCCAAGAGGTAGCGGGGATTTACAATGAGCAGTTCTTC.